This T cell receptor beta chain was sequenced in a study of vaccination and CD4 T cells after COVID-19. Study at large: Investigators took post-vaccine samples a median roughly 72 days after dose two, within a range of 14 to 241.

Details on this clonotype: Its antigen is unknown.

The Oncomine TCR Beta short-read assay sequenced DNA from cultured CD4+ T cells. The genomic DNA was obtained from cultured CD4+ T cells by extraction with the QIAamp micro DNA kit. From the PCR reads, TCRdb called clonotypes with MiXCR, one entry per CDR3 protein. The sample carries several thousand distinct CDR3 sequences, about 77% recorded once. Germline CDR1 is DFQATT and CDR2 is SNEGSKA (reference sequence). The CDR3 sequence is 17 residues long. The trim removed 1 base at V and 8 bases at J, leaving 18 bases unmatched. Treatment in this sample: approximately nine-day PBMC culture with coronavirus spike peptide pools or control peptides (ViraFEST assay).

The sequenced material came from CD4+ T cells from blood, cultured in vitro. The origin of this receptor is a human donor who had recovered from COVID-19. This chain connects TRBV20-1 to TRBJ2-3; 7 bases align to TRBD2. CDR3 residues: CSARAPTRDYQPLTQYF. The DNA for the CDR3 is TGCAGTGCTAGAGCCCCAACCCGGGACTACCAACCACTTACGCAGTATTTT.